The 19 T cell receptor beta chains below all came from one sample that was sequenced in a study of radiotherapy plus CTLA-4 blockade in lung cancer. The data were produced by immunoSEQ multiplex PCR, yet TCRdb's version contains in-frame clones alone and is incomplete. The sample shows roughly 59,000 clones, less than 75% of them seen only once. Sequenced here: peripheral blood, sampled from a patient treated with radiotherapy plus ipilimumab. Source of these receptors: a human donor with non-small cell lung cancer whose response to radiotherapy plus ipilimumab could not be evaluated.

The V call is TRBV7-8, the J call TRBJ2-7; possible D gene TRBD1, 7 bases. The ends were cut back, 5 bases at V and 3 bases at J, with 20 bases in the middle. Germline CDR1 and CDR2: SGHVS and FQNEAQ. The CDR3 length is 16 residues. CDR3 bases: TGTGCCAGCAGCCCTAGACGCCAGGGGGGTAGCTACGAGCAGTACTTC. It is translated as CASSPRRQGGSYEQYF.

This clone was counted once. Written as DNA, the CDR3 is TGTGCCAGCACCATCTCCGGGGTGGAACAGGGGGGACACACCATATATTTT. It yields the protein CASTISGVEQGGHTIYF. The chain couples TRBV28 to TRBJ1-3; TRBD1 agrees at 8 bases. The CDR3 length is 17 residues. CDR1 is MDHEN, CDR2 SYDVKM, per germline. The V gene end was trimmed by 7 bases and the J gene end by 8 bases; junction bases not matched to a gene: 19. The variable domain in full, with the rest retrieved from reference TRBV28 and TRBJ1-3, is DVKVTQSSRYLVKRTGEKVFLECVQDMDHENMFWYRQDPGLGLRLIYFSYDVKMKEKGDIPEGYSVSREKKERFSLILESASTNQTSMYLCASTISGVEQGGHTIYFGEGSWLTVV.

This clone was counted a single time. The V call is TRBV7-6, the J call TRBJ2-3; D is unresolved. CDR1 and CDR2 from the germline V gene are SGHVS and FNYEAQ. This CDR3 spans 12 amino acids. V was clipped by 5 bases and J by 5 bases, with 8 bases between them. The CDR3 loop reads CASSIWRDTQYF. DNA for the CDR3: TGTGCCAGCAGCATCTGGAGAGATACGCAGTATTTT.

In this sample, this clone turned up once. The chain is built from TRBV30 and TRBJ2-1; D gene unclear. Germline V gene lookup returns CDR1 GTSNPN and CDR2 SVGIG (reference sequence). The CDR3 sequence is 12 residues long. Trimming cost V 1 base and J 5 bases, with 6 bases left between them. CDR3 sequence (DNA): TGTGCCTGGAGTGGAACTCACAATGAGCAGTTCTTC. This sequence encodes CAWSGTHNEQFF.

This chain connects TRBV5-1 to TRBJ2-7, with 9 positions matching TRBD1. Trimming took 2 bases from V and 2 from J; bases not matched to a gene: 8. Germline V CDR1 and CDR2: SGHRS, YFSETQ. This CDR3 spans 16 amino acids. The CDR3 region has the DNA TGCGCCAGCAGCTTTACCTCGGGACAGGGCACCTACGAGCAGTACTTC. As protein: CASSFTSGQGTYEQYF.

This rearrangement joins TRBV30 to TRBJ1-5, with 8 bases that match TRBD1. CDR3 size: 14 residues. The germline gives CDR1 GTSNPN, CDR2 SVGIG (reference sequence). V dropped 5 bases and J dropped 2; count of bases not matched to a gene: 5. The CDR3 DNA follows: TGTGCCTGGGGAAAGGACAGGGGCAATCAGCCCCAGCATTTT. Amino acid sequence: CAWGKDRGNQPQHF.

The chain joins TRBV4-1 to TRBJ2-3, with 9 bases fitting TRBD2. The trim removed 2 bases at V and 6 bases at J, leaving 9 bases unmatched. CDR3 size: 16 residues. Looked up from germline, CDR1 is MGHRA and CDR2 is YSYEKL. CDR3: CASSQWPGLAIDTQYF. The CDR3 nucleotides read TGCGCCAGCAGCCAATGGCCCGGACTAGCGATCGATACGCAGTATTTT.

The chain is built from TRBV29-1 and TRBJ2-3, with 11 bases that match TRBD2. The CDR3 covers 17 residues. J gave up 0 bases and V 5 bases, and 10 bases lay outside the gene matches. Germline V gene sequence: CDR1 SQVTM, CDR2 ANQGSEA. This CDR3 reads CSVRGLAVEASTDTQYF. Written as DNA, the CDR3 is TGCAGCGTTCGGGGACTAGCGGTGGAAGCTAGCACAGATACGCAGTATTTT.

The chain has TRBV27 and TRBJ2-6; tentative D call: TRBD2 (6 bases). The ends were cut back, 5 bases at V and 2 bases at J, with 13 bases in the middle. The germline CDR1 and CDR2 sequences are MNHEY and SMNVEV (reference sequence). The CDR3 totals 16 residues. The CDR3 sequence is CASSGGYWTGANVLTF. The CDR3 DNA reads as TGTGCCAGCAGTGGGGGGTATTGGACTGGGGCCAACGTCCTGACTTTC.

This clone was counted a few times. V and J are TRBV25-1 and TRBJ2-5; 8 bases map to TRBD2. J lost 5 bases, V lost 2 bases, and 10 bases had no gene match. Germline CDR1 reads MGHDK; CDR2 reads SYGVNS. CDR3 size: 16 residues. CDR3 in DNA: TGTGCCAGCAGTGAAATTAGCGGGGTTCTCGGGGAGACCCAGTACTTC. It specifies CASSEISGVLGETQYF. Filled out from reference TRBV25-1 and TRBJ2-5, the complete variable domain reads EADIYQTPRYLVIGTGKKITLECSQTMGHDKMYWYQQDPGMELHLIHYSYGVNSTEKGDLSSESTVSRIRTEHFPLTLESARPSHTSQYLCASSEISGVLGETQYFGPGTRLLVL.

This chain links TRBV28 with TRBJ1-2; D is uncertain. CDR1 is MDHEN and CDR2 is SYDVKM in the germline V gene. This CDR3 is 12 amino acids long. V lost 2 bases and J lost 2, with 3 bases in between. CDR3 sequence: CASSLANYGYTF. In DNA, the CDR3 is TGTGCCAGCAGTTTAGCGAACTATGGCTACACCTTC.

In its sample, this clone was seen once. This CDR3 is CASSLSRGDEKLFF. CDR3 bases: TGCGCCAGCAGCTTGTCCAGGGGGGATGAAAAACTGTTTTTT. The chain combines TRBV5-1 with TRBJ1-4, with 7 bases aligning to TRBD1. Losses at the gene ends were 1 base for V and 6 bases for J; bases not matched to a gene: 3. Germline values: CDR1 SGHRS, CDR2 YFSETQ. CDR3 length: 14 residues.

The genes are TRBV6-6 and TRBJ1-1, with 7 nucleotides matching TRBD1. The CDR3 runs to 13 residues. Germline assignment: CDR1 MNHNY and CDR2 SVGAGI (reference sequence). The V gene end was trimmed by 6 bases and the J gene end by 6 bases; junction bases not matched to a gene: 7. The CDR3 bases are TGTGCCAGCAGCATCCTACAGGGGTCTGAAGCTTTCTTT. It encodes CASSILQGSEAFF.

CDR3 nucleotide sequence: TGTGCCAGCTCACCAACCAGGGTTGAGACCCAGTACTTC. This encodes CASSPTRVETQYF. The V gene is TRBV18, the J gene TRBJ2-5, with a possible D match to TRBD1 (5 bases). The CDR3 is made up of 13 amino acids. The ends were cut back, 2 bases at V and 5 bases at J, with 9 bases in the middle. The V gene's germline CDR1 is KGHSH and CDR2 LQKENI.

This chain links TRBV6-6 with TRBJ1-1; D ambiguous. This CDR3 is 14 amino acids long. V shed 4 bases and J shed 4 bases, with 13 bases lying between them. Germline lookup yields CDR1 MNHNY and CDR2 SVGAGI (reference sequence). CDR3 sequence reads: CASSWRDAGTEAFF. For the CDR3, the DNA is TGTGCCAGCAGTTGGAGGGATGCGGGCACTGAAGCTTTCTTT.

This clone was counted a single time. The J gene is TRBJ1-2, the V gene TRBV7-2; D is ambiguous. V was pared by 5 bases and J by 1 base, with 14 bases between. Germline lookup yields CDR1 SGHTA and CDR2 FQGNSA. The CDR3 spans 15 residues. Here the CDR3 reads CASSANLFGNYGYTF. In nucleotides, the CDR3 is TGTGCCAGCAGCGCGAACCTTTTCGGTAACTATGGCTACACCTTC.

The chain links TRBV6-5 to TRBJ2-5; TRBD1 aligns across 7 bases. The J call may not be correct, given that the DNA end is closer to TRBJ2-7. The CDR3 covers 14 residues. From germline, CDR1 is MNHEY and CDR2 SVGAGI. In nucleotides, the CDR3 is TGTGCCAGCAGTTACCAACAGGGGTACTACGAGCAGTACTTC. The encoded protein is CASSYQQGYYEQYF.

The rearrangement joins TRBV28 to TRBJ2-2; TRBD1 aligns across 7 bases. V trimming: 5 bases; J trimming: 7 bases; junction bases outside the gene matches: 10. CDR3 length: 15 residues. Germline CDR1 reads MDHEN; CDR2 reads SYDVKM. CDR3 residues: CASSRRDSHIGELFF. CDR3 sequence (DNA): TGTGCCAGCAGTCGCCGGGACAGTCACATCGGGGAGCTGTTTTTT.

The chain joins TRBV5-6 to TRBJ2-2; TRBD2 matches 12 bases. CDR1 is SGHDT, CDR2 YYEEEE, per germline. The CDR3 spans 14 residues. The junction had 0 bases not matched to a gene; V was cut back by 5 bases and J by 4 bases. The CDR3 nucleotides are TGTGCCAGCAGGACTAGCGGGAGCACCGGGGAGCTGTTTTTT. It yields the protein CASRTSGSTGELFF.